The present entry profiles one T cell receptor beta chain with its context. Its antigen is unknown. These data belong to a study of T cell repertoires in cytomegalovirus infection. Study summary: Based on public TCR beta signatures, there were indications of CMV infection and of a matching HLA type. Study-wide points: Pooled public TCR beta family frequency picked out CMV carriers with the relevant HLA. The response measured ex vivo was dominated by TCR beta clonotypes (HLA-C-restricted and CMV-specific).

TCRdb recomputed calls from the reads with MiXCR, one row per CDR3 protein. Of roughly 640,000 distinct CDR3 sequences in the sample, roughly 26% are singletons; the top ten hold roughly 8%. The material sequenced was CD8+ T cells from PBMCs. This clonotype originated in a human donor in good health (CMV status not recorded). Some clones in this sample may be carry-over from other donors' samples.

CDR3 nucleotide sequence: TGCAGTGCTACAACAGAATACTCCTACGAGCAGTACTTC. Amino acids: CSATTEYSYEQYF. J is TRBJ2-7 and V is TRBV20-1; D is undetermined. Germline CDR1 reads DFQATT; CDR2 reads SNEGSKA (reference sequence). This CDR3 has 13 amino acids. V dropped 4 bases and J dropped 0 bases, with 10 bases sitting between them.